Listed below are T cell receptor beta chains from one sample, sequenced in a study of CD8 T cell repertoires and HIV-1 epitope variants. Repertoires were generated with immunoSEQ multiplex PCR, while TCRdb's copy carries only in-frame clones and drops some. The repertoire holds under 100,000 clones, roughly four fifths seen once, with roughly 24% in the top ten. Material for sequencing was uncultured baseline CD8+ T cells from peripheral blood mononuclear cells (PBMCs). The receptors here all came from a male donor with HIV. Both conserved end residues are part of each CDR3. Each record gives: clone size, J gene, V gene, D gene, CDR3 protein, CDR3 DNA. D genes are given only for firm matches. Expanded clones get a size class; other rows say once, few or many, or leave the size out.

-,TRBJ1-5,TRBV2,TRBD1,CASTSDRAANQPQHF,TGTGCCAGCACTTCAGACAGGGCAGCTAATCAGCCCCAGCATTTT
-,TRBJ2-1,TRBV7-2,-,CASSPYNEQFF,TGTGCCAGCAGCCCCTACAATGAGCAGTTCTTC
few,TRBJ1-5,TRBV4-2,-,CASSLDALSNQPQHF,TGTGCCAGCAGCCTGGATGCCCTGAGCAATCAGCCCCAGCATTTT
-,TRBJ2-3,TRBV18,-,CASSGLSTDTQYF,TGTGCCAGCTCGGGCCTCAGCACAGATACGCAGTATTTT
-,TRBJ2-1,TRBV7-9,TRBD1,CASSTGQGNGEQFF,TGTGCCAGCAGCACAGGACAGGGGAACGGTGAGCAGTTCTTC
-,TRBJ1-1,TRBV19,-,CATGRVNTEAFF,TGTGCCACAGGTAGGGTGAACACTGAAGCTTTCTTT
few,TRBJ2-7,TRBV5-1,TRBD2,CASSSGTSGRGREQYF,TGCGCCAGCAGCTCCGGGACTAGCGGGAGAGGTCGCGAGCAGTACTTC
-,TRBJ1-1,TRBV2,-,CASGWQLEAFF,TGTGCCAGCGGTTGGCAGCTTGAAGCTTTCTTT
once,TRBJ2-7,TRBV5-4,-,CASSFSQGSYEQYF,TGTGCCAGCAGCTTTTCACAGGGTTCCTACGAGCAGTACTTC
many,TRBJ2-3,TRBV7-9,-,CASSPPPVDTQYF,TGTGCCAGCAGCCCCCCCCCAGTAGATACGCAGTATTTT
-,TRBJ2-7,TRBV5-4,TRBD1,CASSSRDREREQYF,TGTGCCAGCAGCTCCCGGGACAGGGAGCGCGAGCAGTACTTC
many,TRBJ1-5,TRBV10-1,-,CASRIALNQPQHF,TGCGCCAGCAGGATAGCCCTCAATCAGCCCCAGCATTTT
-,TRBJ2-3,TRBV6-5,-,CASSFNLNTQYF,TGTGCCAGCAGCTTCAACTTAAATACGCAGTATTTT
-,TRBJ2-2,TRBV2,-,CASSAKTAGTGELFF,TGTGCCAGCAGTGCAAAAACGGCGGGAACCGGGGAGCTGTTTTTT
-,TRBJ1-2,TRBV5-4,-,CASSFTFSNYGYTF,TGTGCCAGCAGCTTTACTTTCAGTAACTATGGCTACACCTTC
-,TRBJ2-6,TRBV7-9,-,CASSVSGANVLTF,TGTGCCAGCAGCGTATCTGGGGCCAACGTCCTGACTTTC
-,TRBJ2-5,TRBV6-1,-,CASSNREWAQETQYF,TGTGCCAGCAGTAACAGGGAATGGGCCCAAGAGACCCAGTACTTC
few,TRBJ2-1,TRBV5-5,TRBD2,CASSLVGLAGPSNEQFF,TGTGCCAGCAGCTTGGTGGGACTAGCGGGCCCCTCCAATGAGCAGTTCTTC
-,TRBJ1-5,TRBV15,-,CATSRGISNQPQHF,TGTGCCACCAGCAGGGGGATTAGCAATCAGCCCCAGCATTTT
-,TRBJ1-1,TRBV5-1,TRBD1,CASSSTGDTEAFF,TGCGCCAGCAGCTCGACAGGGGACACTGAAGCTTTCTTT